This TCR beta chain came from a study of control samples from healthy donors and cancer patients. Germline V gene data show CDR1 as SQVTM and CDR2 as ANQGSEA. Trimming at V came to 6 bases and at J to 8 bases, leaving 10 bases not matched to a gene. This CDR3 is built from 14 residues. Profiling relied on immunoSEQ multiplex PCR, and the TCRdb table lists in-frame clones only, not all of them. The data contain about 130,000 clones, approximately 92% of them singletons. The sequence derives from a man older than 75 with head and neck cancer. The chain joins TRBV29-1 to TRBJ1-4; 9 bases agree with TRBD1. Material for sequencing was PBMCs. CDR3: CSVSTGGGGEKLFF. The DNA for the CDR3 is TGCAGCGTCTCCACAGGGGGCGGAGGGGAAAAACTGTTTTTT. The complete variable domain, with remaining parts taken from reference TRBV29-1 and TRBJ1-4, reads SAVISQKPSRDICQRGTSLTIQCQVDSQVTMMFWYRQQPGQSLTLIATANQGSEATYESGFVIDKFPISRPNLTFSTLTVSNMSPEDSSIYLCSVSTGGGGEKLFFGSGTQLSVL.